The clone carrying this T cell receptor (beta chain) came up once. J gave up 7 bases and V 6 bases, and 16 bases lay outside the gene matches. This CDR3 has 17 amino acids. CDR1 and CDR2 (germline): SGDLS, YYNGEE. The data derive from a study of control samples from healthy donors and cancer patients. The repertoire was sequenced with immunoSEQ multiplex PCR; TCRdb's copy has only in-frame clones and lacks some. The table includes approximately 140,000 clones, around 85% detected once. This chain uses TRBV9 with TRBJ1-2; 12 nucleotides match TRBD1. Sequencing input: blood. This TCR derives from a woman aged 25-40 years in good health. CDR3 loop: CASTLSAEGTGGVGYTF. For the CDR3, the DNA is TGTGCCAGCACCTTGAGCGCGGAGGGGACAGGGGGCGTTGGCTACACCTTC.